This T cell receptor beta chain emerged from a study of shared clonotypes between healthy human individuals (dated by TCRdb to about 2020). Concerning the study at large: A few men and a couple of women, aged 18 to 49 years, made up the cohort. For each donor, CD4 naive and CD4 memory were each given three plates, CD8 naive was given two plates, and CD8 memory was given one plate. Each donor's leukapheresis produced roughly between about 0.9 and 9.5 billion PBMCs. To increase sequencing depth and limit assay-specific biases, TCR repertoire library preparation and sequencing were carried out by different laboratories using diverse techniques. To estimate repertoire size and how much clonotypes are shared between individuals, the study performed deep sequencing of blood TCR repertoires from about five healthy adults. The study at large found these results: Sampling was limited to blood, and TCR repertoires in tissue likely differ from TCR repertoires in blood. Clonotypes shared by all four sorted-subset donors showed higher generation probabilities than non-shared clonotypes. The small number of donors limited the genetic and exposure-history diversity represented. Naive subsets generally had larger estimated clonotype richness than memory subsets. Across a few donors, about 5.2% of naive CD4, approximately 4% of naive CD8, 2% to 2.5% of memory CD4, and about 0.4% of memory CD8 clonotypes were shared. Pairwise subsampling indicated that sequencing depth was expected to affect the degree of clonotype sharing among donors. Even with the large sequencing depth, rarefaction of the sorted-subset datasets indicated that sequencing was incomplete.

This clone was detected once. Its antigen has not been determined. Nothing much larger sits one base from this clone, and base qualities are not available. The CDR3 goes from the cysteine to the phenylalanine over 12 residues. Only the CDR3 portion is preserved as DNA: 36 bases, with reading frame beginning at the first base. From the germline V gene, CDR1 is MNHEY and CDR2 is SVGAGI. Trimmed from V: 2 bases; trimmed from J: 14 bases; junction bases lacking a gene match: 3. Donors were healthy HIV-negative adults with no recently reported acute infections or vaccinations. Every donor was a Caucasian adult living in Nashville, Tennessee, USA. Magnetic negative selection was used to enrich CD4+ T cells, after which naive cells were positively selected on CD45RA and the negative fraction became the memory subset. Blood was obtained by leukapheresis, after which PBMCs were separated by Ficoll-Histopaque density gradient centrifugation and cryopreserved in liquid nitrogen vapor phase. Analytical flow cytometry was used to check the purity and quantity of every magnetically sorted T cell population. Each sorted fraction had its genomic DNA isolated and then quantified by UV absorbance on a Nanodrop 2000c.

Using the deep immunoSEQ assay, multiplex PCR amplified TCR CDR3 regions from genomic DNA. Extracted genomic DNA from each cell subset was spread evenly across all wells of several immunoSEQ 96-well plates, with each plate serving as a replicate. For sorted subsets, approximately 210 ng of genomic DNA, equivalent to roughly 33,000 T cell genomes, went into each replicate PCR. The purified libraries were quantified using a Qubit 3.0 fluorometer, sized with a Bioanalyzer 2100, and then quantified again using the KAPA Library Quantification kit. Each immunoSEQ 96-well plate was sequenced on its own single-read 150-cycle Illumina NextSeq 550 flow cell. In the authors' own workflow: Because the immunoSEQ output held only junctional sequences and lacked quality scores, the filtering could not match the filtering applied to full-length reads. To assign V/J genes and CDR3, sequences were annotated against IMGT germline references using PyIR, a Python wrapper for IgBLAST v1.9. Reads were filtered out if the reads had weak V/J assignments (E-value above 1e-6), no CDR3, stop codons, out-of-frame junctions, or ambiguous translated residues. V3J clonotypes were defined as sequences sharing an identical inferred V gene, J gene, and CDR3 amino acid sequence. Percentage overlap between repertoires was computed as shared unique clonotypes divided by the size of the smaller repertoire. RTK rarefaction, the Chao1 estimator, and Recon v2.1 estimates of unobserved clonotypes were used to assess repertoire richness. Generation probabilities were computed with OLGA for all TCRbeta clonotypes obtained by the gDNA method from several donors. What TCRdb holds here is the immuneACCESS table cut down to in-frame rearrangements. Part of the clones is not present; checked against another copy, under half of the missing clones reflect an unresolved V gene, and the others are unexplained. The V and J calls and clone size are taken from that table; D and trimming were inferred from the DNA. The sample contains some 1.4 million clones, roughly 96% of them found a single time. The top ten clonotypes cover over 1% of the sample.

Sequenced input: naive CD4+ T cells sorted from blood. Sample cell subset or site, as interpreted from the label and publication: CD45RA+ positively selected. The rearranged segments are TRBV6-5 and TRBJ2-3; 11 middle bases align to TRBD2. This receptor was obtained from a young man in good health. The nucleotides are TGTGCCAGCAGTTACACTAGCGGGAGACCGTATTTT. Its protein product is CASSYTSGRPYF.